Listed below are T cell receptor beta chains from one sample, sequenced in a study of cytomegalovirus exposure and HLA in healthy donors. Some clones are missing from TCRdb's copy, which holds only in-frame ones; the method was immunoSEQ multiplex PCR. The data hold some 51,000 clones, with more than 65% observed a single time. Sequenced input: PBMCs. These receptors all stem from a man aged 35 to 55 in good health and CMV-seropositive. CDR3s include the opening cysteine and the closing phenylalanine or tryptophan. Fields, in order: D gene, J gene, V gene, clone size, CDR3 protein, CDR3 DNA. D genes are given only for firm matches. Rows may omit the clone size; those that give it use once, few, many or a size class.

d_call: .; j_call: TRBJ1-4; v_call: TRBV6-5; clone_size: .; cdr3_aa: CASSSGFEKLFF; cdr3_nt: TGTGCCAGCAGTTCAGGTTTTGAAAAACTGTTTTTT
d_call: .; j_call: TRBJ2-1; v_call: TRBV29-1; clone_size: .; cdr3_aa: CSVLRTAAYNEQFF; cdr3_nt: TGCAGCGTCCTTCGGACAGCCGCCTACAATGAGCAGTTCTTC
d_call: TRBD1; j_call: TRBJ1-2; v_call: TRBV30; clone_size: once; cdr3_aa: CAWGPGQGYGYTF; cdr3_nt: TGTGCCTGGGGTCCCGGACAGGGCTATGGCTACACCTTC
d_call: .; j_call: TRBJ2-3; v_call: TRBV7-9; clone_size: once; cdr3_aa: CASSLETGRSTDTQYF; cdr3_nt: TGTGCCAGCAGCTTAGAGACAGGTCGAAGCACAGATACGCAGTATTTT
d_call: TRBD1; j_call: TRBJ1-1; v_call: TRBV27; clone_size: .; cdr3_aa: CASSPYGTERTNTEAFF; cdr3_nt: TGTGCCAGCAGCCCATACGGGACAGAAAGGACGAACACTGAAGCTTTCTTT
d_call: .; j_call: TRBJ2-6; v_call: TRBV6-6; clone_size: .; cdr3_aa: CASSLRGSSGANVLTF; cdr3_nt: TGTGCCAGCAGTCTACGTGGGAGCTCTGGGGCCAACGTCCTGACTTTC
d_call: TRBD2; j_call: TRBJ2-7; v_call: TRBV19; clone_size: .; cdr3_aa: CASSIGDYTYEQYF; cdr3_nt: TGTGCCAGTAGTATAGGGGACTATACCTACGAGCAGTACTTC
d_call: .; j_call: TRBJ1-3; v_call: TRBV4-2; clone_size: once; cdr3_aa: CASSRLGGEAHTIYF; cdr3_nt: TGTGCCAGCAGCCGTCTAGGGGGGGAGGCGCACACCATATATTTT
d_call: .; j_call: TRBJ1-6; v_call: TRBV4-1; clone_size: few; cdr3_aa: CASSQDGAGSRGRSPLHF; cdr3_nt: TGCGCCAGCAGCCAAGATGGGGCCGGGAGTAGAGGAAGGTCACCCCTCCACTTT
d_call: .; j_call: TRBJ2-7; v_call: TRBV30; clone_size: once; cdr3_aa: CAWGGLSGAYEQYF; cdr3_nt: TGTGCCTGGGGGGGACTCTCCGGCGCCTACGAGCAGTACTTC
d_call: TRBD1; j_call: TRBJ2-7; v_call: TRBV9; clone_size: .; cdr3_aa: CASSVGGQGYEQYF; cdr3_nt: TGTGCCAGCAGCGTAGGGGGACAGGGGTACGAGCAGTACTTC
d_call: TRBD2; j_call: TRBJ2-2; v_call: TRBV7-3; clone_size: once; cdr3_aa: CASSLMAGGGQNTGELFF; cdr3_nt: TGTGCCAGCAGCTTAATGGCGGGAGGGGGACAAAACACCGGGGAGCTGTTTTTT
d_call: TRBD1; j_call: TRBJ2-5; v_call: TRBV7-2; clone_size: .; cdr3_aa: CASSSRDRGTQYF; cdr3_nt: TGTGCCAGCAGCTCGCGGGACAGGGGGACCCAGTACTTC
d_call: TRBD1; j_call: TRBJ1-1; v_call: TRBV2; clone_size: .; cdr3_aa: CASKRQGLMTEAFF; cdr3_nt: TGTGCCAGCAAGAGACAGGGGCTGATGACTGAAGCTTTCTTT
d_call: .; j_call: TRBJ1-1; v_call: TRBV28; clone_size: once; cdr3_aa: CASSPSRDKFIF; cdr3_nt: TGTGCCAGCAGTCCGTCCCGGGACAAGTTTATCTTT
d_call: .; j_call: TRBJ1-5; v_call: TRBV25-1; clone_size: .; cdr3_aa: CASPRPGGNNQPQHF; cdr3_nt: TGTGCCAGCCCCCGGCCCGGGGGTAACAATCAGCCCCAGCATTTT
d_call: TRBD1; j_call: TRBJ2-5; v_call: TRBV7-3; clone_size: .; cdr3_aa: CASSRDRGQETQYF; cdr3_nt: TGTGCCAGCAGCCGGGACAGGGGGCAGGAGACCCAGTACTTC
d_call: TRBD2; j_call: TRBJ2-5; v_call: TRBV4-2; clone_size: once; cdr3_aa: CASSHGLGTNQETQYF; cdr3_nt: TGTGCCAGCAGCCATGGATTGGGGACTAACCAAGAGACCCAGTACTTC
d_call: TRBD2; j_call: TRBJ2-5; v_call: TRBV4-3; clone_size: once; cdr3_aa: CASSQVVSGLAGGPETQYF; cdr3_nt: TGCGCCAGCAGCCAAGTTGTCTCGGGACTAGCGGGGGGGCCGGAGACCCAGTACTTC
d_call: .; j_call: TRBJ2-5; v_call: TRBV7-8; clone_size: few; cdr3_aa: CASSLSRAETQYF; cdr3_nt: TGTGCCAGCAGCTTATCGCGGGCCGAGACCCAGTACTTC
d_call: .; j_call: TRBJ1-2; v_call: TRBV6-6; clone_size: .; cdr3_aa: CASSYGDTYVDGYTF; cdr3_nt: TGTGCCAGCAGTTACGGCGACACCTATGTTGACGGCTACACCTTC
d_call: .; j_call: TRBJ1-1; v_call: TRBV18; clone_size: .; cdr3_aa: CASSPGVREFGAFF; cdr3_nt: TGTGCCAGCTCACCAGGCGTCAGGGAATTTGGAGCTTTCTTT